These T cell receptor beta chains were read from a single sample in a study of T cell repertoires in cytomegalovirus infection. TCRdb processed the reads anew with MiXCR; each CDR3 protein has one entry. The profile shows about 330,000 distinct CDR3 sequences, nearly 35% of them singletons. For these TCRs, the target antigens are not known. The sample was cultured PBMCs, taken from culture after CMV antigen stimulation. The receptors derive from a human donor in good health (CMV status not recorded). Some clones in this sample may be carry-over from other donors' samples. Each CDR3 is given with its conserved first and last residue. Each record gives: D gene, clone size, J gene, V gene, CDR3 protein, CDR3 DNA. The D gene is left open where the match is weak. Clone size, where shown, is once, few, many, or a class for clones that have expanded.

NA	few	TRBJ1-2	TRBV11-2	CASSLPGTLFYGYTF	TGTGCCAGCAGCCTCCCCGGGACACTCTTCTATGGCTACACCTTC
NA	few	TRBJ2-1	TRBV6-2/TRBV6-3	CASSYSSRTSRSYNEQFF	TGTGCCAGCAGTTACTCAAGTCGGACATCCCGCTCCTACAATGAGCAGTTCTTC
NA	NA	TRBJ1-2	TRBV4-3	CASSQDFSENYGYTF	TGCGCCAGCAGCCAAGATTTTTCGGAGAACTATGGCTACACCTTC
NA	NA	TRBJ2-3	TRBV20-1	CSAKAGSTDTQYF	TGCAGTGCTAAGGCCGGGAGCACAGATACGCAGTATTTT
NA	few	TRBJ1-1	TRBV7-9	CASSLTLSGGEAFF	TGTGCCAGCAGCCTAACCCTATCCGGGGGTGAAGCTTTCTTT
TRBD1	NA	TRBJ1-2	TRBV27	CASSPAGTGNYGYTF	TGTGCCAGCAGTCCCGCCGGGACAGGAAACTATGGCTACACCTTC
NA	NA	TRBJ2-7	TRBV7-2	CASSKPRFPSYEQYF	TGTGCCAGCAGCAAACCCCGGTTCCCCTCCTACGAGCAGTACTTC
NA	NA	TRBJ2-3	TRBV4-1	CASSRTLGRGTDTQYF	TGCGCCAGCAGCCGAACCCTAGGACGTGGCACAGATACGCAGTATTTT
NA	NA	TRBJ2-1	TRBV28	CASSFEGLNEQFF	TGTGCCAGCAGTTTCGAGGGGCTGAATGAGCAGTTCTTC
NA	NA	TRBJ2-1	TRBV4-3	CASSQEWDVGGNEQFF	TGCGCCAGCAGCCAAGAATGGGACGTCGGGGGCAATGAGCAGTTCTTC
TRBD2	few	TRBJ2-1	TRBV6-2/TRBV6-3	CASSYQTSGRRFF	TGTGCCAGCAGTTACCAAACTAGCGGGAGGCGGTTCTTC
NA	few	TRBJ1-2	TRBV28	CASSLDLITVEGFTF	TGTGCCAGCAGTCTCGATCTAATCACGGTGGAGGGGTTCACCTTC
NA	few	TRBJ2-7	TRBV7-2	CASSSTTRGSYEQYF	TGTGCCAGCAGCTCGACAACCCGAGGCTCCTACGAGCAGTACTTC
TRBD2	few	TRBJ2-5	TRBV6-2/TRBV6-3	CASSRSGRETQYF	TGTGCCAGCAGCCGTAGCGGGCGAGAGACCCAGTACTTC
NA	NA	TRBJ2-2	TRBV7-3	CASSLSRGALFF	TGTGCCAGCAGCTTAAGTCGCGGGGCGCTGTTTTTT
NA	many	TRBJ2-1	TRBV7-2	CASSSFGGGSYNEQFF	TGTGCCAGCAGCTCGTTCGGGGGAGGCTCCTACAATGAGCAGTTCTTC
TRBD2	NA	TRBJ2-1	TRBV20-1	CSARVSGLAGDPRFF	TGCAGTGCTAGAGTCTCGGGACTAGCGGGAGATCCCCGGTTCTTC
NA	NA	TRBJ2-1	TRBV27	CASSAGLGVGEDEQFF	TGTGCCAGCAGTGCCGGACTCGGGGTGGGGGAGGATGAGCAGTTCTTC
TRBD2	few	TRBJ2-7	TRBV20-1	CSARDPFQRLAGVVSYEQYF	TGCAGTGCTAGAGATCCGTTTCAAAGGTTAGCGGGAGTTGTTTCCTACGAGCAGTACTTC
NA	many	TRBJ2-1	TRBV6-2/TRBV6-3	CASSPVYQTVEQFF	TGTGCCAGCAGTCCAGTATACCAGACTGTTGAGCAGTTCTTC
TRBD2	NA	TRBJ2-1	TRBV12-3/TRBV12-4	CASSPRESGYNEQFF	TGTGCCAGCAGTCCGCGGGAGAGCGGGTACAATGAGCAGTTCTTC
TRBD1	NA	TRBJ1-1	TRBV12-5	CASGTTGHSAEAFF	TGTGCTAGTGGCACGACAGGGCATTCTGCTGAAGCTTTCTTT
NA	few	TRBJ1-2	TRBV6-6	CASTPGRDGYTF	TGTGCCAGCACCCCAGGGCGGGATGGCTACACCTTC
NA	NA	TRBJ1-3	TRBV7-6	CASTPGAGGNTIYF	TGTGCCAGCACCCCGGGGGCAGGGGGAAACACCATATATTTT
TRBD2	NA	TRBJ2-5	TRBV15	CATSRDTSGQETQYF	TGTGCCACCAGCAGGGATACTAGCGGCCAAGAGACCCAGTACTTC
TRBD1	NA	TRBJ2-7	TRBV28	CASSLGTGGKSEQYF	TGTGCCAGCAGTTTGGGGACAGGGGGCAAGTCCGAGCAGTACTTC
NA	NA	TRBJ1-2	TRBV7-9	CASSLPKSENYGYTF	TGTGCCAGCAGCTTACCAAAATCGGAAAACTATGGCTACACCTTC
NA	NA	TRBJ1-2	TRBV7-9	CASSLVVAGNGYTF	TGTGCCAGCAGCTTAGTGGTAGCAGGGAATGGCTACACCTTC
TRBD2	few	TRBJ2-1	TRBV19	CASSTTSGAINEQFF	TGTGCCAGTAGTACGACTAGCGGAGCGATCAATGAGCAGTTCTTC